This entry features one TCR beta chain sequence. Its antigen is still unknown. V was cut by 0 bases and J by 5 bases, with 8 bases left in between. Germline V gives CDR1 MGHRA, CDR2 YSYEKL. The CDR3 spans 14 residues. Regarding time point: pre-treatment baseline. Samples come from before therapy and from week 3 after the first blockade cycle. Every bulk PBMC sample received the same 350 ng of DNA. Produced via immunoSEQ multiplex PCR; TCRdb's table is partial and in-frame only. This repertoire shows a few thousand clones, about 90% found once; its top ten account for about 30%. The data originate from a study of blood T cell dynamics during melanoma immunotherapy. The wider study: Standard first-line treatment here was pembrolizumab or nivolumab plus ipilimumab in metastatic melanoma.

Whole-study findings and limits: Unlike progressors, later disease-control patients had W3 repertoires gaining clonality or diversity.

Specimen: blood, collected from a patient treated with checkpoint blockade. The sequence derives from a human donor with melanoma. The chain links TRBV4-1 to TRBJ1-5; a weak D match, TRBD1 (6 bases). The CDR3 is CASSQERGDQPQHF. The CDR3 bases are TGCGCCAGCAGCCAAGAAAGGGGGGATCAGCCCCAGCATTTT.